The 7 T cell receptor beta chains in this list originate from one sample, sequenced in a study of shared clonotypes between healthy human individuals. Clones were read by immunoSEQ multiplex PCR, and TCRdb kept only the in-frame ones, dropping some. The sample shows approximately 1.5 million clones, roughly 98% of them seen only once. Sample: naive CD4+ T cells sorted from blood. Stated subset: CD45RA+ positively selected. The receptors here all came from a young man in good health.

This chain uses TRBV27 with TRBJ1-2; D perhaps matches TRBD1 (6 bases). Looked up from germline, CDR1 is MNHEY and CDR2 is SMNVEV (reference sequence). Trimming stripped 3 bases from V and 6 bases from J, with 8 bases between. This CDR3 comprises 12 residues. CDR3 sequence (DNA): TGTGCCAGCAGTTTCCAGGGGAATGGCTACACCTTC. The encoded protein is CASSFQGNGYTF.

The chain combines TRBV28 with TRBJ2-7; a possible D gene is TRBD1 (5 bases). The CDR3 has 17 amino acids. CDR1 and CDR2 (germline): MDHEN, SYDVKM. Trimming left V 5 bases short and J 4 bases short, with 24 bases between. The CDR3: CASSLPSPYRLDYEQYF. The CDR3 DNA sequence: TGTGCCAGCAGTCTCCCGTCTCCTTACAGGTTGGATTACGAGCAGTACTTC.

V is TRBV2 and J is TRBJ2-7, with a tentative D call TRBD2 (5 bases). The germline gives CDR1 SNHLY, CDR2 FYNNEI. This CDR3 comprises 14 residues. V lost 5 bases and J lost 3, with 14 bases in between. CDR3 in amino acids: CASSSGNRNYEQYF. CDR3 coding DNA: TGTGCCAGCAGTAGCGGAAATAGGAACTACGAGCAGTACTTC.

This clone was recorded only once. This chain joins TRBV28 and TRBJ2-5, with TRBD2 identical over 8 bases. The CDR3 is made up of 16 amino acids. The junction had 16 bases not matched to a gene; V was cut back by 6 bases and J by 7 bases. CDR1 and CDR2 (germline): MDHEN, SYDVKM. In DNA form, the CDR3 reads TGTGCCAGCAGCCCTCGGTCGAGCGGGAGCGTTGGGACCCAGTACTTC. Translating gives CASSPRSSGSVGTQYF.

As concerns this clone: This specimen includes other DNA sequences encoding the same CDR3. The chain has TRBV5-1 and TRBJ2-5; 7 bases fit TRBD1. This CDR3 spans 13 amino acids. CDR1 SGHRS and CDR2 YFSETQ come from the germline V gene. Trimming cost V 4 bases and J 5 bases; bases outside gene matches: 5. The CDR3, as DNA: TGCGCCAGCAGCCCAGGGGGTAGGGAGACCCAGTACTTC. This gives the protein CASSPGGRETQYF.

The CDR3 reads CASSEIFYGYTF. CDR3 nucleotide sequence: TGTGCCAGCAGTGAAATCTTTTATGGCTACACCTTC. The V gene is TRBV2, the J gene TRBJ1-2; no clear D gene. This CDR3 region has 12 residues. V gave up 2 bases and J gave up 5 bases, with 6 bases separating them. Per the germline V gene, CDR1 is SNHLY and CDR2 is FYNNEI.

The chain carries TRBV15 and TRBJ2-1; no clear D gene. CDR1 and CDR2 from the germline V gene are LNHNV and YYDKDF (reference sequence). V lost 0 bases and J 3 bases, leaving 9 bases between the germline ends. The CDR3 covers 15 residues. The chain's CDR3 is CATSRDPVNYNEQFF. The DNA for the CDR3 is TGTGCCACCAGCAGAGACCCGGTCAACTACAATGAGCAGTTCTTC.